Only one count was recorded for the clone carrying this T cell receptor beta chain. Clones were sequenced by immunoSEQ multiplex PCR, and TCRdb holds only the in-frame ones, with some missing. The table records about 89,000 clones, roughly 91% of them present only once. This entry belongs to a study of OX40 agonist ivuxolimab in advanced cancers. The CDR3 is 17 amino acids. V was cut by 5 bases and J by 1 base, with 18 bases left in between. Per germline, CDR1 SGHVS and CDR2 FQNEAQ. J is TRBJ2-4 and V is TRBV7-8, with D unclear. Sequences were derived from CD4+ or CD8+ T cells sorted from blood, sampled in a trial of the OX40 agonist ivuxolimab. This TCR derives from an adult with an advanced solid tumor such as melanoma, head and neck, liver or kidney cancer. CDR3 loop: CASSPDMGLMAKNIQYF. In DNA form, the CDR3 reads TGTGCCAGCAGCCCCGACATGGGGTTGATGGCCAAAAACATTCAGTACTTC.